The 9 T cell receptor beta chains presented below share a single source sample, sequenced in a study of CD8+ T cells in alopecia areata (dated by TCRdb to the late 2010s). Receptors were amplified or captured by the immunoSEQ multiplex PCR assay. RNA was extracted from all samples and reverse transcribed into cDNA as template for TCR sequencing. The source is immuneACCESS, and TCRdb retained only in-frame sequences with V and J called. Part of the clones is not carried over; for the studies checked, unresolved V genes explain less than half of this, and the remainder is unexplained. The sample table shows 130,000 or so clones, and 61% are seen once. Roughly 5% of the sample is in the top ten clones. The time point label of this sample denotes: 4 weeks on oral tofacitinib. According to the study, the label for this sample's treatment or condition signals: oral pan-JAK inhibitor, 5-10 mg twice daily.

The input for sequencing was CD4+ T cells sorted from blood, taken at week 4, from a patient treated with tofacitinib. The source of these receptors is a human donor with alopecia areata.

This clone was observed a handful of times. This chain links TRBV11-1 with TRBJ2-1, with 8 bases lining up with TRBD2. This CDR3 region has 13 residues. CDR1 and CDR2 from the germline V gene are SGHAT and FQDESV (reference sequence). V was clipped by 4 bases and J by 7 bases; unmatched bases: 3. The DNA of the CDR3 is TGTGCCAGCAGCTCGGGCGGGGGGAATGAGCAGTTCTTC. This encodes CASSSGGGNEQFF.

This rearrangement joins TRBV7-6 to TRBJ2-3, with TRBD2 matching over 8 bases. The CDR3 runs 16 residues. The ends lost 5 bases at V and 1 base at J; junction bases unmatched: 8. Germline V gene lookup returns CDR1 SGHVS and CDR2 FNYEAQ. The CDR3 loop reads CASSLLAESRTDTQYF. CDR3 coding DNA: TGTGCCAGCAGCCTACTAGCGGAGAGCCGCACAGATACGCAGTATTTT.

This chain connects TRBV2 to TRBJ1-6, with D possibly matching TRBD1 (6 bases). The CDR3 runs to 15 residues. The germline V gene encodes CDR1 SNHLY and CDR2 FYNNEI. Trimming took 2 bases from V and 7 from J, leaving 12 bases between them. The CDR3 loop is CASSEQQGGNSPLHF. The DNA of the CDR3 is TGTGCCAGCAGTGAACAACAGGGTGGCAATTCACCCCTCCACTTT.

The chain employs TRBV4-2 and TRBJ2-7; D may be TRBD1 (6 bases). V was cut by 4 bases and J by 5 bases, with 18 bases left in between. Germline assignment: CDR1 LGHNA and CDR2 YNFKEQ. The CDR3 totals 15 residues. The CDR3 loop is CASSPQRQALDEQYF. The CDR3 coding sequence is TGTGCCAGCAGCCCTCAAAGACAGGCCCTCGACGAGCAGTACTTC.

The V gene is TRBV27, the J gene TRBJ2-5; tentatively, D is TRBD2 (7 bases). With 1 base removed from V and 4 bases from J, the gap between germline ends came to 22 bases. The CDR3 is 18 amino acids. Per the germline V gene, CDR1 is MNHEY and CDR2 is SMNVEV (reference sequence). CDR3: CASSLFYPGQGRGETQYF. The CDR3 bases are TGTGCCAGCAGTTTATTTTATCCGGGGCAGGGGAGGGGAGAGACCCAGTACTTC.

This clone came up a few times. The CDR3 nucleotides read TGTGCCAGCAGGACAGGGGGATCTGGGGCCAACGTCCTGACTTTC. Translation: CASRTGGSGANVLTF. The gene calls are TRBV6-5 and TRBJ2-6, with TRBD1 matching 9 bases. This CDR3 is 15 amino acids long. Trimming cost V 6 bases and J 1 base; bases outside gene matches: 1. Germline-derived CDR1 and CDR2 are MNHEY and SVGAGI.

V and J are TRBV30 and TRBJ2-7; D perhaps matches TRBD1 (5 bases). The length of the CDR3 is 12 residues. V was pared by 2 bases and J by 4 bases, with 9 bases between. Germline CDR1 GTSNPN, CDR2 SVGIG (reference sequence). CDR3 bases: TGTGCCTGGAGTAAGCAGGGATACGAGCAGTACTTC. Translation: CAWSKQGYEQYF.

The chain combines TRBV14 with TRBJ2-1; TRBD2 aligns across 10 bases. With 6 bases clipped from V and 6 bases from J, the junction kept 11 bases outside the gene matches. CDR3 length equals 16 residues. Germline V CDR1 and CDR2: SGHDN, FVKESK. The CDR3 DNA sequence: TGTGCCAGCAGGCTAGCGGGAGACGGAGGGCCCAATGAGCAGTTCTTC. Protein product: CASRLAGDGGPNEQFF. Combining the CDR3 with reference TRBV14 and TRBJ2-1 gives the whole variable domain EAGVTQFPSHSVIEKGQTVTLRCDPISGHDNLYWYRRVMGKEIKFLLHFVKESKQDESGMPNNRFLAERTGGTYSTLKVQPAELEDSGVYFCASRLAGDGGPNEQFFGPGTRLTVL.

The chain employs TRBV5-1 and TRBJ1-1, with D possibly being TRBD1 (5 bases). Germline CDR1 SGHRS, CDR2 YFSETQ. The germline V and J ends were trimmed by 4 bases and 4 bases, with 14 bases remaining between them. The CDR3 loop spans 14 amino acids. The CDR3 loop is CASSPDGAVTEAFF. The CDR3 nucleotides read TGCGCCAGCAGCCCGGACGGGGCCGTCACTGAAGCTTTCTTT.